This TCR beta chain was recovered during a study of shared clonotypes between healthy human individuals. Study-level information: The cohort had a couple of women and a few men, ages 18 to 49.

Genomic DNA per cell subset filled all wells of several immunoSEQ plates. TCRdb keeps only in-frame clones here, not all; method: immunoSEQ multiplex PCR. The sample has some 1 million clones, roughly 75% seen once. The split of CD4+ cells yielded CD45RA+ naive and CD45RA-negative memory subsets. V was cut by 2 bases and J by 6 bases, with 9 bases left in between. CDR1 is GTSNPN and CDR2 is SVGIG in the germline V gene (reference sequence). There are 12 residues in the CDR3. This clone was seen only a few times. This TCR came from a man between 18 and 29 years old in good health. Sequenced material: memory CD4+ T cells sorted from blood. Subset: CD45RA-negative fraction. The chain recombines TRBV30 with TRBJ2-3, with TRBD2 as a possible D gene (5 bases). In nucleotides, the CDR3 is TGTGCCTGGAGTAGGCGCGGGGATACGCAGTATTTT. This translates into CAWSRRGDTQYF.